The 20 T cell receptor beta chains given below trace back to one sample, sequenced in a study of shared clonotypes between healthy human individuals. Selected positively for CCR7 and CD45RO-negative, naive CD8 cells excluded terminally differentiated effector memory CD45RA+ cells. Sequenced by immunoSEQ multiplex PCR; TCRdb stores in-frame clones only, minus some. The sample lists about 2.2 million clones; 85% to 95% were seen once. Sequenced material: naive CD8+ T cells from PBMCs. These receptors were obtained from a man younger than 30 in good health. Some clones in this sample may be carry-over from other donors' samples.

In nucleotides, the CDR3 is TGCGCCAGCAGCGTAGACAGGGGGGAGGCAGATACGCAGTATTTT. Its translation is CASSVDRGEADTQYF. This chain links TRBV4-3 with TRBJ2-3, with 9 positions matching TRBD1. The germline gives CDR1 LGHNA, CDR2 YSLEER. After removal of 5 bases from V and 4 bases from J, the junction contained 7 bases not matched to a gene. This CDR3 is built from 15 residues.

The rearrangement links TRBV7-9 to TRBJ2-7; D unclear. With 3 bases removed from V and 5 bases from J, the gap between germline ends came to 11 bases. The CDR3 contains 13 residues. Germline-derived CDR1 and CDR2 are SEHNR and FQNEAQ (reference sequence). CDR3 nucleotide sequence: TGTGCCAGCAGCTTTATCTGGCAGAACGAGCAGTACTTC. Amino acid sequence: CASSFIWQNEQYF.

Written as DNA, the CDR3 is TGCGCCATCTTGACAGCTAACACCGGGGAGCTGTTTTTT. This codes for CAILTANTGELFF. The chain employs TRBV10-2 and TRBJ2-2; D may be TRBD1 (5 bases). CDR1 is WSHSY, CDR2 SAAADI, per germline. The CDR3 is made up of 13 amino acids. The germline V and J ends were trimmed by 10 bases and 2 bases, with 11 bases remaining between them.

The chain employs TRBV7-9 and TRBJ2-5; TRBD1 matches 7 bases. CDR1 and CDR2 (germline): SEHNR, FQNEAQ (reference sequence). J gave up 5 bases and V 4 bases, and 13 bases lay outside the gene matches. The CDR3 spans 16 residues. This chain's CDR3 is CASSSTYTGARETQYF. The CDR3 nucleotides read TGTGCCAGCAGCTCAACGTACACAGGGGCGCGGGAGACCCAGTACTTC. The full variable domain, its missing parts supplied by reference TRBV7-9 and TRBJ2-5, is DTGVSQNPRHKITKRGQNVTFRCDPISEHNRLYWYRQTLGQGPEFLTYFQNEAQLEKSRLLSDRFSAERPKGSFSTLEIQRTEQGDSAMYLCASSSTYTGARETQYFGPGTRLLVL.

On this clone itself: Within the sample, other DNA sequences also encode this same CDR3. The CDR3 region is CASSVAAGAGYEQYF. CDR3 nucleotide sequence: TGTGCCAGCAGCGTAGCGGCGGGAGCGGGCTACGAGCAGTACTTC. The chain joins TRBV9 to TRBJ2-7; 7 bases fit TRBD2. With V trimmed by 0 bases and J by 3 bases, 6 bases remained unmatched. The CDR3 covers 15 residues. Germline lookup yields CDR1 SGDLS and CDR2 YYNGEE. The full variable domain, completed using reference TRBV9 and TRBJ2-7, is DSGVTQTPKHLITATGQRVTLRCSPRSGDLSVYWYQQSLDQGLQFLIQYYNGEERAKGNILERFSAQQFPDLHSELNLSSLELGDSALYFCASSVAAGAGYEQYFGPGTRLTVT.

The J gene is TRBJ2-7, the V gene TRBV13, with D perhaps TRBD2 (5 bases). The germline V gene encodes CDR1 PRHDT and CDR2 FYEKMQ (reference sequence). This CDR3 contains 15 residues. V lost 5 bases to trimming and J lost 7 bases, with 21 bases between them. The CDR3 coding sequence is TGTGCCAGCAGCCCATCCCCCCCAGGCGGGCGAGAGCAGTACTTC. The encoded protein is CASSPSPPGGREQYF.

This chain uses TRBV14 with TRBJ2-7; D possibly corresponds to TRBD2 (6 bases). V lost 4 bases to trimming and J lost 0 bases, with 19 bases between them. CDR3 size: 17 residues. The germline V gene has CDR1 SGHDN and CDR2 FVKESK. CDR3 residues: CASSPWEAGKSSYEQYF. The CDR3 DNA reads as TGTGCCAGCAGCCCCTGGGAAGCGGGCAAGAGCTCCTACGAGCAGTACTTC.

V gene TRBV2 combines with J gene TRBJ2-1; TRBD2 aligns across 10 bases. The trim removed 3 bases at V and 5 bases at J, leaving 7 bases unmatched. Per the germline V gene, CDR1 is SNHLY and CDR2 is FYNNEI. This CDR3 has 16 amino acids. The chain's CDR3 is CASSEGASGRDNEQFF. The CDR3 DNA is TGTGCCAGCAGTGAGGGGGCTAGCGGGAGAGACAATGAGCAGTTCTTC.

This chain connects TRBV29-1 to TRBJ2-7; tentatively, D is TRBD1 (5 bases). Germline V lookup: CDR1 SQVTM, CDR2 ANQGSEA. With 6 bases removed from V and 4 bases from J, the gap between germline ends came to 10 bases. This CDR3 region has 11 residues. The CDR3 is CSVRDRYEQYF. DNA of the CDR3: TGCAGCGTCAGAGACAGATACGAGCAGTACTTC.

The gene calls are TRBV19 and TRBJ2-2; no firm D call. CDR3 length equals 14 residues. Looked up from germline, CDR1 is LNHDA and CDR2 is SQIVND (reference sequence). The V gene lost 1 base and the J gene lost 1 base, with 4 bases spanning the gap. The CDR3 coding sequence is TGTGCCAGTAGTATAGGATGGAACACCGGGGAGCTGTTTTTT. Amino acid sequence: CASSIGWNTGELFF. Variable domain in full (rest from reference TRBV19 and TRBJ2-2): DGGITQSPKYLFRKEGQNVTLSCEQNLNHDAMYWYRQDPGQGLRLIYYSQIVNDFQKGDIAEGYSVSREKKESFPLTVTSAQKNPTAFYLCASSIGWNTGELFFGEGSRLTVL.

The rearrangement joins TRBV29-1 to TRBJ2-7, with D maybe TRBD2 (5 bases). Trimming left V 2 bases short and J 4 bases short, with 12 bases between. Germline loops: CDR1 SQVTM, CDR2 ANQGSEA. This CDR3 region has 13 residues. The CDR3 is CSVEMGRGYEQYF. The CDR3 nucleotides read TGCAGCGTTGAAATGGGCAGAGGGTACGAGCAGTACTTC.

J is TRBJ2-1 and V is TRBV28, with TRBD1 matching over 8 bases. CDR1 is MDHEN and CDR2 is SYDVKM in the germline V gene. The ends lost 4 bases at V and 10 bases at J; junction bases unmatched: 15. The length of the CDR3 is 16 residues. The CDR3 is CASSSILDRAGEEQFF. CDR3 nucleotide sequence: TGTGCCAGCAGTTCAATCTTGGACAGGGCCGGGGAGGAGCAGTTCTTC.

The chain couples TRBV6-5 to TRBJ1-2; the match to TRBD1 covers 11 bases. The CDR3 is 16 residues long. After removal of 0 bases from V and 4 bases from J, the junction contained 4 bases not matched to a gene. Germline loops: CDR1 MNHEY, CDR2 SVGAGI. CDR3 region: CASSYSGQGALYGYTF. CDR3 in DNA: TGTGCCAGCAGTTACTCTGGACAGGGGGCTCTCTATGGCTACACCTTC.

The genes are TRBV27 and TRBJ2-7, with D hard to call. Germline V CDR1 and CDR2: MNHEY, SMNVEV (reference sequence). V gave up 5 bases and J gave up 2 bases, with 13 bases separating them. CDR3 length: 14 amino acids. CDR3 in amino acids: CASSHNDGPYEQYF. In DNA form, the CDR3 reads TGTGCCAGCAGTCACAACGACGGACCCTACGAGCAGTACTTC.

The V call is TRBV7-9, the J call TRBJ2-6; no reliable D call. V was shortened by 6 bases and J by 0 bases, with 12 bases between the two germline ends. The CDR3 covers 16 residues. CDR1 is SEHNR and CDR2 is FQNEAQ in the germline V gene (reference sequence). The chain's CDR3 is CASSPPGFSGANVLTF. The CDR3 region has the DNA TGTGCCAGCAGTCCACCAGGATTCTCTGGGGCCAACGTCCTGACTTTC.

Remarks on this clone: The same CDR3 can be traced to other DNA sequences in this sample. This sequence joins TRBV9 and TRBJ2-7, with D possibly matching TRBD1 (6 bases). Germline-derived CDR1 and CDR2 are SGDLS and YYNGEE. Between the trimmed V and J ends, which lost 0 bases and 0 bases, there was a span of 7 bases. The CDR3 has 14 residues. CDR3: CASSVEGDSYEQYF. The CDR3 DNA follows: TGTGCCAGCAGCGTAGAGGGGGACTCCTACGAGCAGTACTTC.

The genes are TRBV19 and TRBJ1-4; D may be TRBD1 (5 bases). Per germline, CDR1 LNHDA and CDR2 SQIVND (reference sequence). CDR3 size: 15 residues. V lost 5 bases and J 7 bases, leaving 17 bases between the germline ends. The CDR3 bases are TGTGCCAGTAGTCTACGGGACTCCGTGGGTGAAAAACTGTTTTTT. Translated, it gives CASSLRDSVGEKLFF.

The rearrangement links TRBV9 to TRBJ1-4; the match to TRBD1 covers 9 bases. The CDR3 consists of 15 residues. V was pared by 4 bases and J by 5 bases, with 6 bases of the junction left unmatched. CDR1 is SGDLS, CDR2 YYNGEE, per germline. CDR3 in amino acids: CASSLTGTGNEKLFF. CDR3 DNA: TGTGCCAGCAGCCTGACCGGGACAGGGAATGAAAAACTGTTTTTT.

The chain combines TRBV4-1 with TRBJ2-2; 7 bases fit TRBD1. The CDR3 length is 20 residues. Germline CDR1 MGHRA, CDR2 YSYEKL. The V segment lost 0 bases and the J segment 4 bases; nucleotides outside the gene matches: 17. Here the CDR3 DNA reads TGCGCCAGCAGCCAAGATGTCACAGGGGAATACGCTACCTCCACCGGGGAGCTGTTTTTT. This encodes CASSQDVTGEYATSTGELFF.

The chain links TRBV5-5 to TRBJ2-7; D is unresolved. Trimming shortened V by 0 bases and J by 2 bases, and 6 bases separated the two germline ends. Germline CDR1 is SGHKS and CDR2 is YYEKEE (reference sequence). The CDR3 is 13 residues long. CDR3 sequence: CASSLVSTYEQYF. CDR3 bases: TGTGCCAGCAGCTTGGTTTCTACCTACGAGCAGTACTTC.